This TCR beta chain was recorded in a study of Ad26.COV2.S vaccination and SARS-CoV-2 variants. Study summary: Of the COV1001 trial arms, the Ad26.COV2.S arm included the donor. Once or twice, 56 days apart, Ad26.COV2.S was delivered intramuscularly.

V was pared by 4 bases and J by 0 bases, with 8 bases between. The CDR3 covers 14 residues. The germline V gene encodes CDR1 SGDLS and CDR2 YYNGEE. Study findings and constraints: Total responses of T cells may have been underestimated by the analyses of TCR breadth and depth.

For this clone: Its specificity is not known.

Produced via immunoSEQ multiplex PCR; TCRdb's table is partial and in-frame only. The sample comprises some 480,000 clones, about 83% of which are singletons, and about 13% rests with the top ten. Treatment indicated: 19 received Ad26.COV2.S at low or high dose, single or two shots; 5 received placebo; per-sample allocation not given. Day 63 after the first vaccine or placebo injection was the time point for sampling. Donation came from an adult in Boston who was aged 18-55 years. The sample in question was peripheral blood, obtained in a trial of Ad26.COV2.S vaccine versus placebo. The clonotype comes from a person between 18 and 65 years old who received the Ad26.COV2.S COVID-19 vaccine or a placebo. The chain combines TRBV9 with TRBJ1-3; D is ambiguous. Here the CDR3 DNA reads TGTGCCAGCAGCCTTTCCTACTCTGGAAACACCATATATTTT. Encoded protein: CASSLSYSGNTIYF. Full variable domain (outside the CDR3, taken from reference TRBV9 and TRBJ1-3): DSGVTQTPKHLITATGQRVTLRCSPRSGDLSVYWYQQSLDQGLQFLIQYYNGEERAKGNILERFSAQQFPDLHSELNLSSLELGDSALYFCASSLSYSGNTIYFGEGSWLTVV.